This TCR beta chain is drawn from a study of blood T cell repertoires in COVID-19. Across the whole study: Samples of COVID-19 (acute and convalescent) were obtained from the United States, Italy and Spain. Sources were T cells, B-cell-depleted T cells, or PBMCs; the material itself was cDNA or gDNA.

This CDR3 spans 15 amino acids. Trimming shortened V by 0 bases and J by 0 bases, and 8 bases separated the two germline ends. Germline CDR1 and CDR2: MNHEY and SVGAGI. As processed by the authors: Amplification with reference gene primers provided the estimates of nucleated cell counts. Data came from immunoSEQ multiplex PCR; TCRdb stores just in-frame clones and leaves some out. V and J calls and clone size are as listed in that table; D and trimming were resolved from the DNA. Among around 100,000 clones listed, about four fifths were seen once. The specimen sequenced was peripheral blood. This TCR was sampled from a man aged 40-55 years with active or convalescent COVID-19. The chain joins TRBV6-5 to TRBJ1-1; D is undetermined. The DNA of the CDR3 is TGTGCCAGCAGTTACTCGAGAGACATGAACACTGAAGCTTTCTTT. It is translated as CASSYSRDMNTEAFF.